Below are 19 T cell receptor beta chains sequenced from a single sample in a study of T cells after yellow fever vaccination (dated by TCRdb to between 2017 and 2020). Read against the paper, the sample's treatment or condition label means: live attenuated yellow fever vaccine strain. Receptor amplification or capture employed 5' RACE. Instrument on record: Illumina NovaSeq 6000. TCRdb reran the public reads through fastp at Q25 and MiXCR, keeping productive beta chains. Under each unique CDR3 protein, matching rows form one entry showing the most common genes and DNA. The sample table lists approximately 450,000 distinct CDR3 sequences, 15% to 20% of them with a count of one. The ten largest clones take up about a sixth of the sample. The sample was PBMCs, taken before the yellow fever booster vaccination. The source of these receptors is a man aged 18 to 30 who received the YFV17D yellow fever vaccine.

This clonotype occurred a few times. The chain joins TRBV5-1 to TRBJ2-3; D is unclear. The CDR3 extends over 15 amino acids. Trimming left V 1 base short and J 2 bases short, with 11 bases between. The germline gives CDR1 SGHRS, CDR2 YFSETQ. CDR3 coding DNA: TGCGCCAGCAGCTTGTTGGATCCCACCACAGATACGCAGTATTTT. Protein: CASSLLDPTTDTQYF. The variable domain in full, completed from reference TRBV5-1 and TRBJ2-3, reads KAGVTQTPRYLIKTRGQQVTLSCSPISGHRSVSWYQQTPGQGLQFLFEYFSETQRNKGNFPGRFSGRQFSNSRSEMNVSTLELGDSALYLCASSLLDPTTDTQYFGPGTRLTVL.

This clonotype turned up a few times. The CDR3 here is CASSVSGVQKAFF. The CDR3 region has the DNA TGTGCCAGCAGTGTGTCGGGGGTTCAGAAAGCTTTCTTT. The gene calls are TRBV6-4 and TRBJ1-1, with a tentative D call TRBD1 (5 bases). Germline CDR1 MRHNA, CDR2 SNTAGT. V was cut by 4 bases and J by 9 bases, with 15 bases left in between. The CDR3 loop spans 13 amino acids.

This clonotype appeared a few times. The chain couples TRBV6-2 or TRBV6-3 to TRBJ2-4; weak D call: TRBD1 (7 bases). V gave up 8 bases and J gave up 7 bases, with 12 bases separating them. CDR1 MNHEY and CDR2 SVGEGT come from the germline V gene. The CDR3 totals 12 residues. CDR3 amino acids: CASAGQTNIQYF. As DNA, the CDR3 is TGTGCCAGCGCGGGACAGACGAACATTCAGTACTTC.

The gene calls are TRBV9 and TRBJ2-3; 13 bases match TRBD2. The CDR3 is 15 residues long. V was pared by 3 bases and J by 5 bases, with 3 bases of the junction left unmatched. In germline, CDR1 is SGDLS, CDR2 YYNGEE. The CDR3 DNA reads as TGTGCCAGCAGCGGTGGGACTAGCGGGGTAGATACGCAGTATTTT. Residues: CASSGGTSGVDTQYF.

Concerning this clonotype: A junction boundary mismatches the germline segment, possibly from a read error. V and J are TRBV18 and TRBJ1-2, with TRBD1 identical over 9 bases. Germline-derived CDR1 and CDR2 are KGHSH and LQKENI. There are 14 residues in the CDR3. The CDR3 nucleotides read TGTGCCAGCTCCCCACAGGGGGCTACGGAAGGCTACACCTTC. It yields the protein CASSPQGATEGYTF.

This clonotype came up a few times. CDR3 coding DNA: TGTGCCAGCAGTGAAGGCTGGGCTGAGCAGTTCTTC. Translating gives CASSEGWAEQFF. V and J are TRBV6-1 and TRBJ2-1; D is ambiguous. Germline CDR1 MNHNS, CDR2 SASEGT. There are 12 residues in the CDR3. Deletions cut 1 base from V and 9 bases from J, with 7 bases between.

This clonotype was seen more than once but under ten times. J is TRBJ2-7 and V is TRBV5-1, with 9 bases identical to TRBD1. CDR1 and CDR2 from the germline V gene are SGHRS and YFSETQ. V was clipped by 2 bases and J by 2 bases; unmatched bases: 2. The CDR3 consists of 14 residues. This CDR3 reads CASSFGTGTYEQYF. CDR3 DNA sequence: TGCGCCAGCAGCTTCGGGACAGGGACCTACGAGCAGTACTTC.

The CDR3 DNA reads TGTGCCAGCAGCCCAAGAGGGTCGGGGACGCTCGCGAACACCGGGGAGCTGTTTTTT. Amino acids: CASSPRGSGTLANTGELFF. The V and J genes are TRBV7-2 and TRBJ2-2, with D possibly called TRBD1 or TRBD2 (5 bases each). Per germline, CDR1 SGHTA and CDR2 FQGNSA. Trimming removed 5 bases at V and 0 bases at J, with 22 bases between. There are 19 residues in the CDR3.

This clonotype came up a few times. The rearrangement uses TRBV7-8 and TRBJ1-1, with TRBD1 as a possible D gene (5 bases). The CDR3 consists of 15 residues. The germline CDR1 and CDR2 sequences are SGHVS and FQNEAQ. Trimming took 6 bases from V and 11 from J, leaving 25 bases between them. The CDR3 sequence is CASSASRGPDHTAFF. CDR3 nucleotides: TGTGCCAGCAGTGCGAGCCGGGGACCAGACCACACTGCTTTCTTT. The full variable domain, rest sourced from reference TRBV7-8 and TRBJ1-1, is GAGVSQSPRYKVAKRGQDVALRCDPISGHVSLFWYQQALGQGPEFLTYFQNEAQLDKSGLPSDRFFAERPEGSVSTLKIQRTQQEDSAVYLCASSASRGPDHTAFFGQGTRLTVV.

This clonotype was seen a few times. V is TRBV12-5 and J is TRBJ2-7, with 8 bases matching TRBD2. The CDR3 runs 13 residues. CDR1 is LGHNT, CDR2 FRNRAP, per germline. V lost 6 bases to trimming and J lost 3 bases; unmatched junction nucleotides: 4. This CDR3 reads CASGRGGLYEQYF. CDR3 in DNA: TGTGCTAGTGGACGCGGGGGGCTCTACGAGCAGTACTTC.

This clonotype has only a few counts. CDR3 DNA sequence: TGCGCCAGCAGCCAAGATCTAGGACCCCAGGGGGGCTACACCTTC. Translated: CASSQDLGPQGGYTF. V is TRBV4-3 and J is TRBJ1-2, with a weak D call TRBD1 (6 bases). Trimming shortened V by 0 bases and J by 8 bases, and 16 bases separated the two germline ends. Germline V gene data show CDR1 as LGHNA and CDR2 as YSLEER. CDR3 length: 15 amino acids.

This clonotype was counted between two and nine times. The chain joins TRBV12-3 or TRBV12-4 to TRBJ1-2, with D possibly TRBD1 on 6 matching bases. Trimming pared 6 bases from V and 6 bases from J, leaving 14 bases between. The CDR3 consists of 13 residues. In nucleotides, the CDR3 is TGTGCCAGCAGCCCCAGGGGATCCGATGGCTACACCTTC. This codes for CASSPRGSDGYTF.

This clonotype has only a few counts. This chain joins TRBV12-3 or TRBV12-4 and TRBJ1-5, with D possibly TRBD1 on 5 matching bases. The length of the CDR3 is 12 residues. The germline V and J ends were trimmed by 4 bases and 7 bases, with 8 bases remaining between them. CDR3 bases: TGTGCCAGCAGTTGGACAAGCCAGCCCCAGCATTTT. It codes for CASSWTSQPQHF.

This clonotype showed up just a few times. The chain joins TRBV4-3 to TRBJ2-2; D not resolved. The CDR3 sequence is 12 residues long. The germline V gene has CDR1 LGHNA and CDR2 YSLEER. V was shortened by 1 base and J by 7 bases, with 4 bases between the two germline ends. The CDR3 nucleotides read TGCGCCAGCAGCCAAGGAAACGGGGAGCTGTTTTTT. Encoded protein: CASSQGNGELFF.

The rearrangement uses TRBV5-1 and TRBJ1-2, with a tentative D call TRBD1 (5 bases). The V and J ends lost 1 base and 8 bases respectively, with 12 bases between them. The CDR3 length is 13 residues. CDR1 and CDR2 from the germline V gene are SGHRS and YFSETQ. CDR3 in amino acids: CASSLYPGTGYTF. In nucleotides, the CDR3 is TGCGCCAGCAGCTTGTACCCCGGGACGGGCTACACCTTC.

The chain uses TRBV4-1 and TRBJ2-5, with 9 bases matching TRBD2. The CDR3 has 17 amino acids. Germline CDR1 reads MGHRA; CDR2 reads YSYEKL. Trimming cost V 4 bases and J 5 bases; bases outside gene matches: 14. CDR3 sequence reads: CASSLRTSVLHEETQYF. CDR3 DNA: TGCGCCAGCAGCCTGAGGACTAGCGTCCTCCACGAGGAGACCCAGTACTTC.

The CDR3 reads CASSTVLAMGTDTQYF. Written as DNA, the CDR3 is TGTGCCAGCTCAACGGTCCTAGCGATGGGCACAGATACGCAGTATTTT. V is TRBV18 and J is TRBJ2-3, with D maybe TRBD2 (6 bases). Trimming took 5 bases from V and 1 from J, leaving 16 bases between them. CDR1 and CDR2 from the germline V gene are KGHSH and LQKENI. The CDR3 spans 16 residues.

The chain has TRBV4-1 and TRBJ2-2; D perhaps matches TRBD2 (5 bases). The V gene's germline CDR1 is MGHRA and CDR2 YSYEKL. The CDR3 covers 11 residues. The V end lost 7 bases, the J end lost 7 bases, and 7 bases lay between the germline ends. The DNA of the CDR3 is TGCGCCAGCACTAGCAGCGGGGAGCTGTTTTTT. It is translated as CASTSSGELFF.

This clonotype has more than one count but fewer than ten. The gene calls are TRBV21-1 and TRBJ2-7; the DNA was not used to check the table's D call, TRBD1. TRBV21-1 counts as a pseudogene. The CDR3 extends over 16 amino acids. CDR3 sequence (DNA): TGTGCCAGCAGCAAAGATCGGGAACGGATGACCTACGAGCAGTACGTC. Translation: CASSKDRERMTYEQYV.